Below are 5 T cell receptor gamma chains sequenced from a single sample in a study of human gamma delta and Vdelta1 T cells. TCRdb re-called the PCR reads via CATT. The repertoire holds 500 to 700 gamma-chain clones, roughly an eighth seen once, with 56% in the top ten. Sample: Vdelta1 gamma-delta T cells from blood. All receptors come from a human donor in good health.

A note on this clone: For this DNA, TCRdb reports the protein of a much larger clone, which diverges at residue 8, most likely from a read error; the protein presented here is translated directly from the DNA. The chain has TRGV8 and TRGJP2. The CDR3 runs 16 residues. The germline V gene encodes CDR1 VENAVY and CDR2 YDSYNSRV. V lost 6 bases, J lost 0 bases, and 10 bases stayed unmatched. CDR3 protein: CATWITGHSSDWIKTF. DNA of the CDR3: TGTGCCACCTGGATTACCGGGCATAGTAGTGATTGGATCAAGACGTTT.

This clone is categorized as large. The chain uses TRGV5 and TRGJ1 or TRGJ2. CDR1 and CDR2 (germline): VINAFY, YDVSNSKD. This CDR3 spans 15 amino acids. V was pared by 0 bases and J by 3 bases, with 8 bases of the junction left unmatched. CDR3 protein: CATWDRFLTYYKKLF. Here the CDR3 DNA reads TGTGCCACCTGGGACAGGTTCCTTACTTATTATAAGAAACTCTTT.

This clone has more than one count but fewer than ten. J is TRGJP1 and V is TRGV8. Germline V gene data show CDR1 as VENAVY and CDR2 as YDSYNSRV. After removal of 3 bases from V and 1 base from J, the junction contained 2 bases not matched to a gene. The CDR3 covers 14 residues. CDR3 coding DNA: TGTGCCACCTGGGATGGTACCACTGGTTGGTTCAAGATATTT. Amino acid sequence: CATWDGTTGWFKIF.

This clone was detected a few times. V and J are TRGV3 and TRGJ1 or TRGJ2. This CDR3 contains 11 residues. CDR1 and CDR2 (germline): VTNTFY, YDVSTARD (reference sequence). J lost 5 bases, V lost 3 bases, and 1 base had no gene match. The CDR3 protein is CATWDDYKKLF. The CDR3 region has the DNA TGTGCCACCTGGGACGATTATAAGAAACTCTTT.

By sample share, this clone is medium-sized (0.01 to 0.1%). The V gene is TRGV9, the J gene TRGJ1 or TRGJ2. The CDR3 extends over 13 amino acids. Per germline, CDR1 GITISATS and CDR2 ISYDGTV (reference sequence). V was pared by 0 bases and J by 5 bases, with 4 bases of the junction left unmatched. The CDR3 DNA follows: TGTGCCTTGTGGGAGGTGCACGATTATAAGAAACTCTTT. This gives the protein CALWEVHDYKKLF.